This TCR beta chain was captured by sequencing in a study of blood T cells in healthy people across ages (dated by TCRdb to about 2015). Regarding the research as a whole: In model experiments, template switching captured about one uniquely barcoded TCR beta cDNA molecule for every two T cells. The study analyzed two additional independent replicas of 1 million unique cDNA reads from the same blood draw for two donors, one aged 18 to 30 and one aged 80 or older. Age-related changes in TCR beta repertoire diversity were measured in the study by deep sequencing normalized with unique cDNA molecular identifiers. Four age groups were formed from the donors: young (average roughly 15 years), middle-aged (approximately 40), aged (about 68) and long-lived (about 75). To avoid experimental bias, donors of different ages were spread randomly across the sequencing lanes. The paper as a whole reports these results and caveats: A strong correlation was found between observed TCR beta diversity and the percentage of naive T cells measured by flow cytometry. Since profiling was done on bulk unsorted PBMCs, naive and antigen-experienced compartments could not be conclusively compared. Total diversity estimates from one million sequenced T cells were considered lower bounds and underestimates. Because donor CMV infection status was unknown, age-related changes in expanded clonotypes were potentially confounded. Observed TCR beta diversity per million T cells fell roughly linearly with age, and a significant reduction was already apparent by age roughly 40. The long-lived group showed more naive CD4+ T cells, fewer expanded clones and increased TCR diversity than the aged group, suggesting age selection.

Donors were under 40 systemically healthy Caucasian individuals from Russia aged roughly 6 to 100 years. Each donor gave about 9.7 milliliters of peripheral blood, drawn into EDTA-treated Vacutainer tubes. Ficoll-Paque density-gradient centrifugation was used to isolate PBMCs, with at least 6.5 million per sample. Trizol reagent was used to extract total RNA from the PBMCs, yielding at least 5.5 micrograms per sample. For every donor, an aliquot of PBMCs went through flow cytometry to measure the percentages of naive CD45RAhigh/CD27high T cells. Receptor amplification or capture employed 5' RACE. TCRdb records Illumina HiSeq 2500 as the sequencer. A second about 7 to 11 cycle PCR used a sample-barcoded 5' primer and a J-beta primer mix. A template-switch 5' adaptor carrying 12 random nucleotides introduced a unique molecular identifier onto each TCR beta cDNA molecule. Each sample yielded at least 3 million CDR3-containing paired-end reads. First-strand cDNA was synthesized from all RNA with the Mint cDNA synthesis kit, primed by a TRBC-specific oligonucleotide. All cDNA was treated with uracil-DNA glycosylase and then went through a first 18-cycle PCR with the universal primers M1SS and BC2_uni_R. In the authors' own workflow: For normalization, 1 million high-quality reads were randomly selected from each sample, with every read carrying a distinct molecular identifier. Instead of being binned into consensus sequences, reads that shared molecular identifiers were thrown out. MiTCR, run with a Q25 quality threshold and the strictest error-elimination algorithm, handled CDR3 identification, clonotype clustering and error correction. Lower-bound total TCR beta diversity was estimated with a nonparametric unseen species model using Euler transformation. TCRdb reprocessing: public reads trimmed at Q25 with fastp, clones called with MiXCR, in-frame beta chains kept. A single entry per CDR3 protein holds the most common genes and DNA from its merged rows. These V and J calls derive from TCRdb rather than the authors' analysis. The sample table contains under 850,000 distinct CDR3 sequences; only one count was recorded for about 37% of them. 13% of the sample is in the top ten clones.

Its CDR3 holds 15 amino acids, cysteine through phenylalanine. Only the CDR3 part of the read is kept: 45 bases, read in frame from the first base. V and J lose 2 bases and 4 bases, and a span of 12 bases separates them. The germline V gene specifies MNHEY as CDR1 and SVGEGT as CDR2. Of note for this clonotype: It has no known antigen specificity. Base qualities were left out, and no much larger clone turns up one base away.

The specimen sequenced was blood. The source of this sequence is a man aged 18-30 years in good health. The chain employs TRBV6-2 or TRBV6-3 and TRBJ2-1; the D gene cannot be resolved beyond TRBD1 or TRBD2, each matching 5 bases. In nucleotide form, the sequence is TGTGCCAGCAGTTACCAGAGAGGGGTATACAATGAGCAGTTCTTC. It codes for CASSYQRGVYNEQFF.